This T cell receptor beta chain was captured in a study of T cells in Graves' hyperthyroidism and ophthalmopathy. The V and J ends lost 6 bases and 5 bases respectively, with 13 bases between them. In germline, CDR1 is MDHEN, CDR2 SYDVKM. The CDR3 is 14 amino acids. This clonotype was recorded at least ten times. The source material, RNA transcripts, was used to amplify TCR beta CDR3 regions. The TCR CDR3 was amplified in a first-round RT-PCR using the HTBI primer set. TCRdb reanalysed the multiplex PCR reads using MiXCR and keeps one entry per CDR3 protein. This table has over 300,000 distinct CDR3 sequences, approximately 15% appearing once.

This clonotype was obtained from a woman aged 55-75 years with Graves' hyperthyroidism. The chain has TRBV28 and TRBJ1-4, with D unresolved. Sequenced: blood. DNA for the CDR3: TGTGCCAGCAGCAGGACGGCGGCAAATGAAAAACTGTTTTTT. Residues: CASSRTAANEKLFF. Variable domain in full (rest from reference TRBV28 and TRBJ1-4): DVKVTQSSRYLVKRTGEKVFLECVQDMDHENMFWYRQDPGLGLRLIYFSYDVKMKEKGDIPEGYSVSREKKERFSLILESASTNQTSMYLCASSRTAANEKLFFGSGTQLSVL.